This TCR beta chain was recovered during a study of blood T cell repertoires in COVID-19. In the study overall: Specimens from acute and convalescent COVID-19 originated in the United States, Italy and Spain. Sample material is recorded as cDNA or gDNA derived from T cells, B-cell-depleted T cells, or PBMCs.

Germline-derived CDR1 and CDR2 are KGHDR and SFDVKD. Trimming took off 2 bases at V and 1 base at J, with 8 bases between the two ends. The CDR3 loop spans 15 amino acids. Original processing notes: Amplification from reference gene primers served as the basis for estimated nucleated cell counts. Repertoires were generated with immunoSEQ multiplex PCR, while TCRdb's copy carries only in-frame clones and drops some. The V and J calls and clone size are taken from that table; D and trimming were inferred from the DNA. The sample carries about 520,000 clones, 80% to 90% recorded once. The chain recombines TRBV24-1 with TRBJ2-1, with a possible D match to TRBD2 (6 bases). This clonotype was obtained from a human donor in a cohort sampled during active COVID-19. Sample: peripheral blood. The CDR3 here is CATSDSSGSYNEQFF. Here the CDR3 DNA reads TGTGCCACCAGTGATTCGAGCGGGTCCTACAATGAGCAGTTCTTC.